This T cell receptor (beta chain) comes out of a study of blood T cell repertoires in COVID-19. About the research overall: COVID-19 samples collected from the United States, Italy and Spain covered acute and convalescent phases.

Followed longitudinally, the Seattle patients had been enrolled during active infection. V dropped 3 bases and J dropped 3 bases, with 15 bases sitting between them. Germline V CDR1 and CDR2: LGHNA, YNFKEQ. The CDR3 contains 16 residues. Produced via immunoSEQ multiplex PCR; TCRdb's table is partial and in-frame only. This sample carries around 370,000 clones, about 87% of them seen once, and the ten largest clones take roughly 6%. What was sequenced was peripheral blood. The source of this sequence is a woman aged 50 to 60 with COVID-19, enrolled during active disease. The rearrangement joins TRBV4-2 to TRBJ2-1, with D possibly TRBD1 on 6 matching bases. The CDR3 here is CASSQEKQGIYNEQFF. The CDR3 DNA reads TGTGCCAGCAGCCAGGAAAAACAGGGAATCTACAATGAGCAGTTCTTC.